This T cell receptor (beta chain) was identified during a study of blood T cell repertoires in COVID-19. Looking at the study overall: Donors in the United States, Italy and Spain gave samples during acute or convalescent COVID-19.

The data were produced by immunoSEQ multiplex PCR, yet TCRdb's version contains in-frame clones alone and is incomplete. The sample carries 90,000 to 150,000 clones, about 80% recorded once. Germline V CDR1 and CDR2: SGHDT, YYEEEE. This CDR3 contains 13 residues. V was cut by 2 bases and J by 5 bases, with 10 bases left in between. The clonotype was recovered from a woman of 80 years or more with acute or convalescent COVID-19. Material for sequencing was peripheral blood. This chain joins TRBV5-6 and TRBJ1-1, with D possibly being TRBD1 (5 bases). The CDR3 reads CASSLVRGTEAFF. The CDR3 DNA reads as TGTGCCAGCAGCTTAGTCCGGGGGACTGAAGCTTTCTTT.